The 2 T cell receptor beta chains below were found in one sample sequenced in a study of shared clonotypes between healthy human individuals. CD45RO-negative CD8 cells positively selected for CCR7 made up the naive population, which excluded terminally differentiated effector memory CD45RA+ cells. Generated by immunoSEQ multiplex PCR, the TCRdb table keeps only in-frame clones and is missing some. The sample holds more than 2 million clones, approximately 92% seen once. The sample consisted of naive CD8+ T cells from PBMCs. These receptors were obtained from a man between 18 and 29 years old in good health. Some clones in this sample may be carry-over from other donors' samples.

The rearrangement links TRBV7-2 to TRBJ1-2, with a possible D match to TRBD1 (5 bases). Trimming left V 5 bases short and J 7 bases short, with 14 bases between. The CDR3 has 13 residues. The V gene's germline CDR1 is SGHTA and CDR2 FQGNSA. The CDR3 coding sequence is TGTGCCAGCAGCGGTAGGGACTCTCGTGGCTACACCTTC. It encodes CASSGRDSRGYTF.

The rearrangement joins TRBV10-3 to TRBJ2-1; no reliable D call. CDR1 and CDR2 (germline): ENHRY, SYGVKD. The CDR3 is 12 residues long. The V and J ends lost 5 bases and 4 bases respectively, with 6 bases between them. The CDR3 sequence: CAISSDYNEQFF. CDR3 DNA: TGTGCCATCAGTTCTGATTACAATGAGCAGTTCTTC.